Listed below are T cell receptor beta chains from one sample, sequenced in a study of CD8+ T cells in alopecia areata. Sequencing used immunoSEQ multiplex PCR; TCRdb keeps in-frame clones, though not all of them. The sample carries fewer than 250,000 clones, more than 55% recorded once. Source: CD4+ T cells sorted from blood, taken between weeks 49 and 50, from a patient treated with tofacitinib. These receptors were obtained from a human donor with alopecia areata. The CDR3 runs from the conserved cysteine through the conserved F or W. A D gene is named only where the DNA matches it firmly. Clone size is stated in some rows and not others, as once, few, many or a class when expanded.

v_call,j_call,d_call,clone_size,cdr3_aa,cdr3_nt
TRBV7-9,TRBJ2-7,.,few,CASSPWGKSSYEQYF,TGTGCCAGCAGCCCTTGGGGTAAATCCTCCTACGAGCAGTACTTC
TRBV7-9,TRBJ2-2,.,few,CASSLLFFTGELFF,TGTGCCAGCAGCTTACTATTTTTCACCGGGGAGCTGTTTTTT
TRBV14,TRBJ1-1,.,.,CASSLGNRVEAFF,TGTGCCAGCAGCCTAGGGAACCGGGTAGAAGCTTTCTTT
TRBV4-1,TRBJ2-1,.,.,CASSQDTGIYNEQFF,TGCGCCAGCAGCCAAGATACAGGAATCTACAATGAGCAGTTCTTC
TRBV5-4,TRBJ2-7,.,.,CASSQEVGGRANEQYF,TGCGCCAGCAGCCAAGAGGTCGGGGGCAGGGCGAACGAGCAGTACTTC
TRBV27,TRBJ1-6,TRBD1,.,CASGSQGSSYNSPLHF,TGTGCCAGCGGATCACAGGGGAGCTCCTATAATTCACCCCTCCACTTT
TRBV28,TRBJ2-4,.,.,CASGETKNIQYF,TGTGCCAGCGGGGAAACCAAAAACATTCAGTACTTC
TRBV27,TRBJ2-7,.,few,CASSLRGEYEQYF,TGTGCCAGCAGTTTACGGGGAGAGTACGAGCAGTACTTC
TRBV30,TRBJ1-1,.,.,CAWREGKVTEAFF,TGTGCCTGGAGGGAAGGTAAAGTCACTGAAGCTTTCTTT
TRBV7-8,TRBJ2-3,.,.,CASSPGTGPSTDTQYF,TGTGCCAGCAGCCCCGGGACGGGGCCAAGCACAGATACGCAGTATTTT
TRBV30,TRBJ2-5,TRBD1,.,CAWRGGTPLETQYF,TGTGCCTGGAGAGGGGGCACCCCCTTGGAGACCCAGTACTTC
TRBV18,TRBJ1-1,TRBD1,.,CASSPQGVTGLNTEAFF,TGTGCCAGCTCACCGCAGGGGGTGACAGGATTGAACACTGAAGCTTTCTTT
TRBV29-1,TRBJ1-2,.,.,CSVDRVQDSNYGYTF,TGCAGCGTTGACCGCGTACAGGATTCTAACTATGGCTACACCTTC
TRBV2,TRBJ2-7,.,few,CASSESPVTSEQYF,TGTGCCAGCAGTGAATCCCCAGTAACCTCAGAGCAGTACTTC
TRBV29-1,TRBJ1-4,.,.,CSVQLGGSEKLFF,TGCAGCGTTCAATTGGGGGGCTCCGAAAAACTGTTTTTT
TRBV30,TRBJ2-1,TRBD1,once,CAWSVGDRAHNEQFF,TGTGCCTGGAGTGTTGGGGACAGGGCCCACAATGAGCAGTTCTTC
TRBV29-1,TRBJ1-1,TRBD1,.,CSALPGQRMNTEAFF,TGCAGCGCCTTACCGGGACAGAGAATGAACACTGAAGCTTTCTTT
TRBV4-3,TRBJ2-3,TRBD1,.,CASSQDATGGLDTQYF,TGCGCCAGCAGCCAAGACGCTACAGGGGGTTTGGATACGCAGTATTTT